This entry describes one T cell receptor beta chain. Its antigen is unknown. Among the donors, all were healthy bone marrow donors. These data belong to a study of cytomegalovirus exposure and HLA in healthy donors. The PCR contained 60 Vbeta and 13 Jbeta primers. The method was immunoSEQ multiplex PCR; TCRdb's version includes in-frame clones alone and lacks a portion of them. The repertoire has 150,000 or so clones, roughly 70% of them found once; the top ten carry over 6%. Study outcomes and limitations: The productive fraction for most TCR beta V segments was about 90% or about 30% in an earlier analysis. What TCR beta sequences reportedly achieved was accurate prediction of HLA-A and HLA-B alleles in most subjects.

V lost 1 base to trimming and J lost 4 bases, with 9 bases between them. CDR1 is MGHRA and CDR2 is YSYEKL in the germline V gene. The CDR3 is 14 amino acids. This clonotype was obtained from a man between 25 and 39 years old in good health and CMV-seronegative. What was sequenced was PBMCs. The chain combines TRBV4-1 with TRBJ2-3, with D hard to call. The CDR3 loop is CASSQVSGPDTQYF. Here the CDR3 DNA reads TGCGCCAGCAGCCAAGTTTCTGGCCCAGATACGCAGTATTTT.